This T cell receptor beta chain was obtained from a study of radiation and T cells in renal cell carcinoma. General observations from the study: No pretreatment tumor biopsies were available for baseline clonotypes.

Sample time point: blood 4 weeks post-SBRT, at nephrectomy. Treatment here: 15 Gy SBRT to primary tumor, nephrectomy 4 weeks later. Nephrectomy followed 15 Gy stereotactic body radiation by 4 weeks. Sequencing used immunoSEQ multiplex PCR; TCRdb keeps in-frame clones, though not all of them. The data hold over 25,000 clones, with approximately 81% observed a single time. Comments on this clone: The target antigen is unknown.

This sequence originates from a man in his sixties with renal cell carcinoma. This material consisted of blood, taken from a patient whose treatment included radiotherapy and nephrectomy.

CDR3 DNA sequence: TGCGCCAGCAGTTTCCCCAGCGGGCCTGGATCCACCGGGGAGCTGTTTTTT. This encodes CASSFPSGPGSTGELFF. This sequence joins TRBV5-1 and TRBJ2-2, with D possibly being TRBD2 (6 bases). The CDR3 covers 17 residues. V was trimmed by 5 bases and J by 4 bases, leaving 21 bases between them. The germline V gene encodes CDR1 SGHRS and CDR2 YFSETQ.